This T cell receptor (beta chain) is from a study of cytomegalovirus exposure and HLA in healthy donors. The PCR was carried out with 60 Vbeta primers and 13 Jbeta primers. The assay was immunoSEQ multiplex PCR, and TCRdb's table has in-frame clones only and misses some. Here the sample spans approximately 140,000 clones, 65% to 80% being singletons. The TCR originated in a male donor in good health and CMV-seropositive. What was sequenced was PBMCs.

In nucleotides, the CDR3 is TGTGCCAGCACCGACGGGGGGGGTCCCGGGACTGAAGCTTTCTTT. This gives the protein CASTDGGGPGTEAFF. The chain employs TRBV25-1 and TRBJ1-1, with D possibly matching TRBD1 (5 bases). V lost 7 bases and J lost 5, with 20 bases in between. CDR1 MGHDK and CDR2 SYGVNS come from the germline V gene. This CDR3 spans 15 amino acids.